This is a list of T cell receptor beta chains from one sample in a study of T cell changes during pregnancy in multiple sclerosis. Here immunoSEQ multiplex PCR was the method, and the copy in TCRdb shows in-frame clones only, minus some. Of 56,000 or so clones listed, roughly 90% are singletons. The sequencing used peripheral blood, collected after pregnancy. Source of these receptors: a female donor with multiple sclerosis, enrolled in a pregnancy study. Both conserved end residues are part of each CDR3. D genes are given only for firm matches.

TGTGCCAGCAGTGAAGGGACAGGGAATTCACCCCTCCACTTT CASSEGTGNSPLHF TRBV6-1 TRBD1 TRBJ1-6
TGCGCCAGCAGCTTGGCCGGGACAGGGCGGAACACTGAAGCTTTCTTT CASSLAGTGRNTEAFF TRBV5-1 TRBD1 TRBJ1-1
TGTGCCAGCAGCTTTCCCGGGTCAGGGGTAATTGGCTACACCTTC CASSFPGSGVIGYTF TRBV5-5 . TRBJ1-2
TGTGCCAGCAGCTTAGGTTTGCGGGGGTCCTACAATGAGCAGTTCTTC CASSLGLRGSYNEQFF TRBV11-2 TRBD2 TRBJ2-1
TGCGCCAGCAGCGTGGTAGGACAGCGGAACACTGAAGCTTTCTTT CASSVVGQRNTEAFF TRBV5-1 . TRBJ1-1
TGTGCCAGCAGCTCGCCGGACAGCAGCACAGATACGCAGTATTTT CASSSPDSSTDTQYF TRBV5-4 . TRBJ2-3
TGTGCCAGCTCACCATCCGGGGGTATCGGGGAGCTGTTTTTT CASSPSGGIGELFF TRBV18 . TRBJ2-2
TGTGCCAGCAGTGACCACAGGGGAGGATTGGGAGGCTACACCTTC CASSDHRGGLGGYTF TRBV6-1 TRBD1 TRBJ1-2
TGCGCCAGCAGCTTGCCGGGTTATGGGACTGAAGCTTTCTTT CASSLPGYGTEAFF TRBV5-1 . TRBJ1-1
TGTGCCAGTAGTCTCAGGAAGGGGGCTCTCGTGAACACTGAAGCTTTCTTT CASSLRKGALVNTEAFF TRBV19 TRBD1 TRBJ1-1
TGTGCCAGCAGTTTATTGTCGGGGGGCGATCATGAGCAGTTCTTC CASSLLSGGDHEQFF TRBV28 . TRBJ2-1
TGTGCCAGCAGCTTAAAAGCCCTAAATTCACCCCTCCACTTT CASSLKALNSPLHF TRBV7-2 . TRBJ1-6
. CASTKKGVAGGIDTQYF TRBV21-1 . TRBJ2-3
TGCGCCAGCAGCCAAGTGGCCGGGGGGTTCGGGGAGCTGTTTTTT CASSQVAGGFGELFF TRBV4-1 TRBD2 TRBJ2-2
TGTGCCAGCAGCGTAGATGCGGGGTGGGGAACCGGGGAGCTGTTTTTT CASSVDAGWGTGELFF TRBV9 . TRBJ2-2